The sequence of this TCR beta chain was determined in a study of T cells in narcolepsy. Overall study context: Patients with NT1 or NT2 and healthy control donors were enrolled.

The CDR3 is made up of 14 amino acids. Germline CDR1 LNHDA, CDR2 SQIVND (reference sequence). J gave up 7 bases and V 8 bases, and 11 bases lay outside the gene matches. TCRdb's table, derived via immunoSEQ multiplex PCR, lists solely in-frame clones and lacks some. The sample gives over 25,000 clones, roughly 88% of which show up once; 1% to 1.5% is in the top ten. The chain uses TRBV19 and TRBJ1-5, with 7 bases lining up with TRBD1. The material sequenced was CD45RA- memory CD4+ T cells from PBMCs. The sequence came from a human donor with narcolepsy. CDR3 sequence reads: CASWMTGSGQPQHF. The CDR3 nucleotides are TGTGCCAGTTGGATGACAGGGTCGGGGCAGCCCCAGCATTTT. Complete variable domain (other parts from reference TRBV19 and TRBJ1-5): DGGITQSPKYLFRKEGQNVTLSCEQNLNHDAMYWYRQDPGQGLRLIYYSQIVNDFQKGDIAEGYSVSREKKESFPLTVTSAQKNPTAFYLCASWMTGSGQPQHFGDGTRLSIL.